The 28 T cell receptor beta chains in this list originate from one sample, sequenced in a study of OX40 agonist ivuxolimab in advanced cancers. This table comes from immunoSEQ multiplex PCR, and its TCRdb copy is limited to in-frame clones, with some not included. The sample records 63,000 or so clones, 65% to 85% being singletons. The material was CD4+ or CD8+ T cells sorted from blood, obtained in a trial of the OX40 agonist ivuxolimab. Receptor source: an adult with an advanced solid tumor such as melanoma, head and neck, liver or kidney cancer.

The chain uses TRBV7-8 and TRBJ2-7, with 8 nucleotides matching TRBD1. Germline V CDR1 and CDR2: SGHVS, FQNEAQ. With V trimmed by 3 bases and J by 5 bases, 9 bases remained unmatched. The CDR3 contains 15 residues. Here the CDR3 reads CASSFFTGGVDEQYF. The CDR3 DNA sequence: TGTGCCAGCAGCTTCTTCACAGGGGGAGTGGACGAGCAGTACTTC.

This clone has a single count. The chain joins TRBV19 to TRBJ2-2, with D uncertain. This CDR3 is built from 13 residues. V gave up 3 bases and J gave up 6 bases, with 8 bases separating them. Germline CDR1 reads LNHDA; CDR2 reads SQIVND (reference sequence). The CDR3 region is CASSMVPSGELFF. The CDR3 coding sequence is TGTGCCAGTAGTATGGTCCCTTCCGGGGAGCTGTTTTTT.

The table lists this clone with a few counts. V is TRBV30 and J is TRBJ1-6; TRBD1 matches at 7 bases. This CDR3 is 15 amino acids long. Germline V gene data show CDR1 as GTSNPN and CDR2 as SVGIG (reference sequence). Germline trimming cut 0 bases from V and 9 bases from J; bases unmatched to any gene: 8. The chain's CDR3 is CAWSVSARGSSPLHF. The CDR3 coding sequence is TGTGCCTGGAGTGTATCCGCCAGGGGGAGTTCACCCCTCCACTTT. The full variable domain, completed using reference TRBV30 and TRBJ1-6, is SQTIHQWPATLVQPVGSPLSLECTVEGTSNPNLYWYRQAAGRGLQLLFYSVGIGQISSEVPQNLSASRPQDRQFILSSKKLLLSDSGFYLCAWSVSARGSSPLHFGNGTRLTVT.

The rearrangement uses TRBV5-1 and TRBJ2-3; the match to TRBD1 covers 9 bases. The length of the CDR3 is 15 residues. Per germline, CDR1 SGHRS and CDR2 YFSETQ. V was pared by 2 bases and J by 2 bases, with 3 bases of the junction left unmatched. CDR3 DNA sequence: TGCGCCAGCAGCTTCCGGGACAGGGACACAGATACGCAGTATTTT. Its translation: CASSFRDRDTDTQYF.

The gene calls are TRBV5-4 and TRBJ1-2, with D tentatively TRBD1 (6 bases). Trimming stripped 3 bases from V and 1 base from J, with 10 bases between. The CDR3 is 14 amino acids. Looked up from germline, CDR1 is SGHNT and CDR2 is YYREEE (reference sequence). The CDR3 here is CASSSTGFNYGYTF. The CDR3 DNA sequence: TGTGCCAGCAGCTCCACAGGGTTTAACTATGGCTACACCTTC.

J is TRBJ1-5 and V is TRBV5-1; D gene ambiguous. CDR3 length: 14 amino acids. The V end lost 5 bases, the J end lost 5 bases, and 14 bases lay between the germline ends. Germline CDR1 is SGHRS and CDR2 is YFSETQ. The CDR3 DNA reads TGCGCCAGCAGGGAACTGGGTGGGGATCAGCCCCAGCATTTT. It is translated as CASRELGGDQPQHF.

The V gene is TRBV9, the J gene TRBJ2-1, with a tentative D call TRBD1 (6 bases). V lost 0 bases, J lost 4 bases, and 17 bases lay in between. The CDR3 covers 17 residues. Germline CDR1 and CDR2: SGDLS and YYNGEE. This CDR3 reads CASSVDLVGALYNEQFF. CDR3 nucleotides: TGTGCCAGCAGCGTAGATTTAGTGGGGGCCCTGTACAATGAGCAGTTCTTC.

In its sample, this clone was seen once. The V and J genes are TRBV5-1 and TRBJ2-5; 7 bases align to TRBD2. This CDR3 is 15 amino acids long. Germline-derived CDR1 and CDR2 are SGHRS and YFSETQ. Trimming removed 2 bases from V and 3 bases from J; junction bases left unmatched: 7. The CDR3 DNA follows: TGCGCCAGCAGCTTCGGAGGGGAGGGCAAAGAGACCCAGTACTTC. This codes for CASSFGGEGKETQYF.

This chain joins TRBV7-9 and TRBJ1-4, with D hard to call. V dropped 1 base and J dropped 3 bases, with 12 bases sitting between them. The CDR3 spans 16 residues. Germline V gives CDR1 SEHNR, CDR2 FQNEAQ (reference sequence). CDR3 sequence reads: CASSLVRGRANEKLFF. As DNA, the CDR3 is TGTGCCAGCAGCTTAGTCAGAGGAAGGGCTAATGAAAAACTGTTTTTT. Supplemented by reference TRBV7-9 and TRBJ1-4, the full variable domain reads DTGVSQNPRHKITKRGQNVTFRCDPISEHNRLYWYRQTLGQGPEFLTYFQNEAQLEKSRLLSDRFSAERPKGSFSTLEIQRTEQGDSAMYLCASSLVRGRANEKLFFGSGTQLSVL.

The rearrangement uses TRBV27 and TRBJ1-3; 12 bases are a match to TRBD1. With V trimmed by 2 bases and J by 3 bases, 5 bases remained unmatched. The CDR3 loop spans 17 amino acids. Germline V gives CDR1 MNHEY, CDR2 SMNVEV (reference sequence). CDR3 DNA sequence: TGTGCCAGCAGTTTAAGGGGACAGGGGGCGCTTGGAAACACCATATATTTT. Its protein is CASSLRGQGALGNTIYF.

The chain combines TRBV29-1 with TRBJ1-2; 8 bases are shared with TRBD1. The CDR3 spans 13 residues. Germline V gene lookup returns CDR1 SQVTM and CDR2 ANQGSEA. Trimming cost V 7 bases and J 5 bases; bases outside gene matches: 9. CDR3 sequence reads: CSAVQGDRYGYTF. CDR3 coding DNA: TGCAGCGCCGTACAGGGGGATCGGTATGGCTACACCTTC.

The CDR3 reads CASSGRGLTDTQYF. The CDR3 DNA follows: TGTGCCAGTAGTGGGCGGGGCCTCACAGATACGCAGTATTTT. The chain employs TRBV19 and TRBJ2-3; perhaps TRBD2 as D (6 bases). This CDR3 is built from 14 residues. Germline values: CDR1 LNHDA, CDR2 SQIVND (reference sequence). The V and J ends lost 5 bases and 2 bases respectively, with 11 bases between them.

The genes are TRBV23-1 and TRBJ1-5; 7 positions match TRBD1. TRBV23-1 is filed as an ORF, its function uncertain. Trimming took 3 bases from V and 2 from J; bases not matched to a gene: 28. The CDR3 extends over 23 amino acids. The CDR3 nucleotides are TGCGCCAGCAGTCATATTAAGACAGGGAGCCTTTCTTTCTACCCAAATGGCAATCAGCCCCAGCATTTT. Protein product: CASSHIKTGSLSFYPNGNQPQHF.

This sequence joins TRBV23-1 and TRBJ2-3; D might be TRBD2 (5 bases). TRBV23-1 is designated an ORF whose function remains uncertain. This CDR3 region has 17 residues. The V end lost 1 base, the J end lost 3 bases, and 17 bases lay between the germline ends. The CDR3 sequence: CASSQLGRRRGTDTQYF. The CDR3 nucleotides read TGCGCCAGCAGTCAATTGGGCAGGCGCCGGGGAACAGATACGCAGTATTTT.

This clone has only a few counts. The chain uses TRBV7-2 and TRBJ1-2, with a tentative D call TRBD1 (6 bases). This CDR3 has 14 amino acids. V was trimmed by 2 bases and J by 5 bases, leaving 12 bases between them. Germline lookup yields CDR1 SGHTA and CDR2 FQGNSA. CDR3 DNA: TGTGCCAGCAGCTTACAGCACAGGGATTATGGCTACACCTTC. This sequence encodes CASSLQHRDYGYTF.

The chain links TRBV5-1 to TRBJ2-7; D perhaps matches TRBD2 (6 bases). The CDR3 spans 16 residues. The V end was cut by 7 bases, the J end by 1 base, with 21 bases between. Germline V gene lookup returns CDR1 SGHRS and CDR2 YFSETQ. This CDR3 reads CASRRGYDEYSYEQYF. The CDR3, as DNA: TGCGCCAGCCGGAGGGGTTACGACGAATATTCCTACGAGCAGTACTTC.

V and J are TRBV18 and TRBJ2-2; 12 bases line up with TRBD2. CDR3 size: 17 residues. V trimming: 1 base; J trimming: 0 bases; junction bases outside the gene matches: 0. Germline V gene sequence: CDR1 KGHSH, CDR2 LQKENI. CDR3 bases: TGTGCCAGCTCACCACGGACTAGCGGGGCGAACACCGGGGAGCTGTTTTTT. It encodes CASSPRTSGANTGELFF.

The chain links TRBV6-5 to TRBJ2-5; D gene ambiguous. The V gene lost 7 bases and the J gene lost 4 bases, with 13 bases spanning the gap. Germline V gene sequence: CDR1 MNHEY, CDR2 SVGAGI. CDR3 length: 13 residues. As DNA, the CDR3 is TGTGCCAGCATGAGAGCCGAACGAGAGACCCAGTACTTC. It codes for CASMRAERETQYF.

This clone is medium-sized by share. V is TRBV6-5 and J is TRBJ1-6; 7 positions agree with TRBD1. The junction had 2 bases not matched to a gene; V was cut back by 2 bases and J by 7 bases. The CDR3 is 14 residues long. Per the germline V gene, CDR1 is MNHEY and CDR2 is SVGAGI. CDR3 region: CASSYARGNSPLHF. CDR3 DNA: TGTGCCAGCAGTTACGCCAGGGGGAATTCACCCCTCCACTTT.

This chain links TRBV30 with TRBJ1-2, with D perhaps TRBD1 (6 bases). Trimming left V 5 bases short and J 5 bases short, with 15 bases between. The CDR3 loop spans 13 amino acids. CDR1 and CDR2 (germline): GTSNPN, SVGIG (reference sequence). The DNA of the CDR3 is TGTGCCTGGTCAACAGGGAATGGGTATGGCTACACCTTC. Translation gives CAWSTGNGYGYTF.

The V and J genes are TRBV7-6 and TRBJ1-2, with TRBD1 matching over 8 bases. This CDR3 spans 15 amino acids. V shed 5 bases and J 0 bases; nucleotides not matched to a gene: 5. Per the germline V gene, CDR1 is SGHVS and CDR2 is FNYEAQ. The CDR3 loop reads CASSPRQGSNYGYTF. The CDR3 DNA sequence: TGTGCCAGCAGCCCCAGACAGGGGTCTAACTATGGCTACACCTTC.

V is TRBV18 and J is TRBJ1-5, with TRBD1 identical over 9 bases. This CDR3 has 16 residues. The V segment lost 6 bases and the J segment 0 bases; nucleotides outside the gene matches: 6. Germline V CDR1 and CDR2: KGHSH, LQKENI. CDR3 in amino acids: CASSRGQGNSNQPQHF. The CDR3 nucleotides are TGTGCCAGCTCCCGAGGACAGGGGAATAGCAATCAGCCCCAGCATTTT.

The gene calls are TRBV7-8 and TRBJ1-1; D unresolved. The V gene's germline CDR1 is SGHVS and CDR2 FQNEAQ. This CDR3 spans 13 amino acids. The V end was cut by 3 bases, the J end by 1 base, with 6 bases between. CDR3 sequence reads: CASSLGANTEAFF. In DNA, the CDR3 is TGTGCCAGCAGCTTGGGAGCGAACACTGAAGCTTTCTTT.

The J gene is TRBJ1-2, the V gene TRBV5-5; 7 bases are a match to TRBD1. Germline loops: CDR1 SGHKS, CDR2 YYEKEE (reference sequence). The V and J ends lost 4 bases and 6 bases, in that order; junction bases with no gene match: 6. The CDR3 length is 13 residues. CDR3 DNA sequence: TGTGCCAGCAGCCGAACAGGGGTGAATGGCTACACCTTC. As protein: CASSRTGVNGYTF.

The CDR3 nucleotides are TGCGCCAGCAGCTCCGACGGACATACGAACACTGAAGCTTTCTTT. It is translated as CASSSDGHTNTEAFF. J is TRBJ1-1 and V is TRBV5-1; D is possibly TRBD1 (5 bases). The germline V gene encodes CDR1 SGHRS and CDR2 YFSETQ. This CDR3 is built from 15 residues. V was trimmed by 3 bases and J by 1 base, leaving 13 bases between them.

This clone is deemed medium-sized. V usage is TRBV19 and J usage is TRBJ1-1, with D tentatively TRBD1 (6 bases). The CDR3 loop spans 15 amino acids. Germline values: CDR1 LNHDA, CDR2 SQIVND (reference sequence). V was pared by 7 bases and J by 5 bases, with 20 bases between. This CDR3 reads CASTPTGGLWTEAFF. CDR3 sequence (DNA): TGTGCCAGTACCCCAACCGGGGGGCTGTGGACTGAAGCTTTCTTT. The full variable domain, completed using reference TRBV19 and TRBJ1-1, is DGGITQSPKYLFRKEGQNVTLSCEQNLNHDAMYWYRQDPGQGLRLIYYSQIVNDFQKGDIAEGYSVSREKKESFPLTVTSAQKNPTAFYLCASTPTGGLWTEAFFGQGTRLTVV.

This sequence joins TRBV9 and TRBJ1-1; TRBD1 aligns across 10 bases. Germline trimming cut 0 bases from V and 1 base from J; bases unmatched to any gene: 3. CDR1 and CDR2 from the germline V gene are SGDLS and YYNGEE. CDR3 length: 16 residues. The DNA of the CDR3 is TGTGCCAGCAGCGTAGGACAGGGGGCGAGGAACACTGAAGCTTTCTTT. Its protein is CASSVGQGARNTEAFF.

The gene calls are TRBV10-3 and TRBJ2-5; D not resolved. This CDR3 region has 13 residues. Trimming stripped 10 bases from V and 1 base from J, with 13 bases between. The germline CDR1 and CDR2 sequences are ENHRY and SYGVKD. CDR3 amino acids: CATSRGPQETQYF. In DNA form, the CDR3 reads TGTGCCACCAGCCGTGGGCCCCAAGAGACCCAGTACTTC.